These 27 T cell receptor beta chains share one sample of origin, sequenced in a study of vaccination effects on CD4 cells after COVID-19. Their antigens remain unidentified. Culturing for 10 to 11 days preceded CD4+ T cell isolation. Each participant received a vaccine that was either BNT162b2 or mRNA-1273, given as two doses. Repertoires were generated with immunoSEQ multiplex PCR, while TCRdb's copy carries only in-frame clones and drops some. The sample records more than 60,000 clones, roughly 81% being singletons. This material consisted of CD4+ T cells from PBMCs cultured without peptide, taken after COVID-19 vaccination. These receptors were taken from a human donor who received a COVID-19 vaccine.

The chain carries TRBV10-3 and TRBJ1-1; TRBD1 aligns across 8 bases. Germline trimming cut 3 bases from V and 5 bases from J; bases unmatched to any gene: 8. The CDR3 is 15 residues long. The germline V gene has CDR1 ENHRY and CDR2 SYGVKD. CDR3 bases: TGTGCCATCAGTGACCCGACAGGGGTTGAGACTGAAGCTTTCTTT. It is translated as CAISDPTGVETEAFF.

This rearrangement joins TRBV28 to TRBJ1-5; D uncertain. Germline V gene lookup returns CDR1 MDHEN and CDR2 SYDVKM. Deletions cut 10 bases from V and 0 bases from J, with 13 bases between. The CDR3 is 14 amino acids. In nucleotides, the CDR3 is TGTGCCACCTCTCGGGATTTTAGCAATCAGCCCCAGCATTTT. Its protein is CATSRDFSNQPQHF.

This clone was seen more than once but under ten times. The rearrangement joins TRBV7-2 to TRBJ1-1; tentative D call: TRBD1 (5 bases). This CDR3 has 15 amino acids. CDR1 SGHTA and CDR2 FQGNSA come from the germline V gene. V was clipped by 5 bases and J by 4 bases, with 17 bases between them. In DNA form, the CDR3 reads TGTGCCAGCAGCCCGGGTCGGGGGAGGGCCACTGAAGCTTTCTTT. Its protein product is CASSPGRGRATEAFF.

This chain uses TRBV5-1 with TRBJ2-1; 7 nucleotides match TRBD2. Germline V gives CDR1 SGHRS, CDR2 YFSETQ. V shed 0 bases and J 0 bases; nucleotides not matched to a gene: 3. The CDR3 spans 16 residues. The CDR3 sequence is CASSLVGGSSYNEQFF. CDR3 in DNA: TGCGCCAGCAGCTTGGTAGGCGGGAGCTCCTACAATGAGCAGTTCTTC.

The chain joins TRBV28 to TRBJ2-5; D is unresolved. CDR1 is MDHEN and CDR2 is SYDVKM in the germline V gene. V gave up 7 bases and J gave up 5 bases, with 20 bases separating them. The CDR3 length is 15 residues. The CDR3 region is CASTPYSSPRETQYF. CDR3 bases: TGTGCCAGCACCCCATACAGTTCTCCTCGGGAGACCCAGTACTTC.

The chain has TRBV10-3 and TRBJ2-1; D call uncertain. The CDR3 loop spans 14 amino acids. Germline CDR1 reads ENHRY; CDR2 reads SYGVKD. Trimming stripped 2 bases from V and 4 bases from J, with 9 bases between. The CDR3 bases are TGTGCCATCAGTGAGCAGCTATCTTACAATGAGCAGTTCTTC. As protein: CAISEQLSYNEQFF.

This chain joins TRBV10-3 and TRBJ1-3; the D gene is possibly TRBD1 (6 bases). The CDR3 length is 16 residues. Germline V gene data show CDR1 as ENHRY and CDR2 as SYGVKD. The germline V and J ends were trimmed by 0 bases and 4 bases, with 13 bases remaining between them. This CDR3 reads CAISESTGKGGNTIYF. CDR3 sequence (DNA): TGTGCCATCAGTGAGTCAACAGGGAAGGGAGGAAACACCATATATTTT.

The rearrangement joins TRBV3-1 (or the pseudogene TRBV3-2) to TRBJ2-7, with unresolved D. In germline, CDR1 is LGHDT, CDR2 YNNKEL (reference sequence). V lost 3 bases, J lost 1 base, and 7 bases lay in between. This CDR3 spans 13 amino acids. The CDR3 DNA sequence: TGTGCCAGCAGCCATTTGGGATCCTACGAGCAGTACGTC. It encodes CASSHLGSYEQYV.

The rearrangement joins TRBV10-2 to TRBJ1-6, with D maybe TRBD1 (5 bases). The CDR3 loop spans 16 amino acids. The V gene lost 6 bases and the J gene lost 0 bases, with 12 bases spanning the gap. Germline lookup yields CDR1 WSHSY and CDR2 SAAADI. The CDR3 DNA follows: TGCGCCAGCAGCATGAGACAGATCTCCTATAATTCACCCCTCCACTTT. Its protein product is CASSMRQISYNSPLHF.

The rearrangement uses TRBV19 and TRBJ2-2, with 9 nucleotides matching TRBD1. V shed 5 bases and J 0 bases; nucleotides not matched to a gene: 7. There are 17 residues in the CDR3. Germline lookup yields CDR1 LNHDA and CDR2 SQIVND (reference sequence). DNA for the CDR3: TGTGCCAGTAGTTCGGAGCGGACAGGGGCGAACACCGGGGAGCTGTTTTTT. This gives the protein CASSSERTGANTGELFF.

The rearrangement joins TRBV24-1 to TRBJ2-1, with 10 bases matching TRBD2. Germline assignment: CDR1 KGHDR and CDR2 SFDVKD. V was pared by 4 bases and J by 4 bases, with 6 bases of the junction left unmatched. This CDR3 is built from 16 residues. The chain's CDR3 is CATSDRSGGAYNEQFF. The CDR3 DNA follows: TGTGCCACCAGTGACCGCAGCGGGGGGGCTTACAATGAGCAGTTCTTC.

This clone turned up a few times. The chain combines TRBV24-1 with TRBJ1-5, with D hard to call. Germline CDR1 KGHDR, CDR2 SFDVKD. The CDR3 runs to 13 residues. Trimming stripped 7 bases from V and 4 bases from J, with 10 bases between. The CDR3 reads CATSSFWNQPQHF. The CDR3 bases are TGTGCCACCAGCAGTTTTTGGAATCAGCCCCAGCATTTT.

This chain connects TRBV29-1 to TRBJ1-3, with D perhaps TRBD1 (5 bases). The V end was cut by 7 bases, the J end by 0 bases, with 13 bases between. The CDR3 has 14 residues. Germline values: CDR1 SQVTM, CDR2 ANQGSEA. The CDR3 here is CSASQGVSGNTIYF. The CDR3 coding sequence is TGCAGCGCCAGCCAGGGTGTCTCTGGAAACACCATATATTTT.

This clone came up a few times. The rearrangement joins TRBV27 to TRBJ2-1, with D unresolved. There are 14 residues in the CDR3. V was clipped by 6 bases and J by 3 bases, with 12 bases between them. Germline CDR1 is MNHEY and CDR2 is SMNVEV (reference sequence). The CDR3 DNA reads as TGTGCCAGCAGGTCTTTTGAGTACTACAATGAGCAGTTCTTC. The encoded protein is CASRSFEYYNEQFF.

The chain is built from TRBV14 and TRBJ1-6; 11 bases are a match to TRBD1. This CDR3 has 16 amino acids. Germline CDR1 SGHDN, CDR2 FVKESK. V shed 3 bases and J 10 bases; nucleotides not matched to a gene: 8. As DNA, the CDR3 is TGTGCCAGCAGCCAGGTCACCGGGACAGGGGGATCACCCCTCCACTTT. Amino acid sequence: CASSQVTGTGGSPLHF.

This clone was counted a few times. The chain uses TRBV7-3 and TRBJ2-5; D is uncertain. The V end lost 5 bases, the J end lost 10 bases, and 8 bases lay between the germline ends. Germline V gene data show CDR1 as SGHTA and CDR2 as FQGTGA. CDR3 length: 10 residues. The chain's CDR3 is CASSDEGQYF. The CDR3 DNA follows: TGTGCCAGCAGCGATGAAGGCCAGTACTTC.

This clone was recorded once. The chain is built from TRBV6-1 and TRBJ1-2; D remains unclear. The CDR3 is 11 amino acids. V lost 2 bases to trimming and J lost 10 bases, with 8 bases between them. Germline V gives CDR1 MNHNS, CDR2 SASEGT. The CDR3 DNA follows: TGTGCCAGCAGTGAACAGGAATCCTACACCTTC. This translates into CASSEQESYTF.

The CDR3 nucleotides read TGTGCCAGCAGCCTACCTTTGACTGGAGAAAAACTGTTTTTT. Encoded protein: CASSLPLTGEKLFF. The chain couples TRBV3-1 (or the pseudogene TRBV3-2) to TRBJ1-4; D is unresolved. The germline CDR1 and CDR2 sequences are LGHDT and YNNKEL (reference sequence). Trimming cost V 4 bases and J 8 bases, with 14 bases left between them. The CDR3 totals 14 residues.

This clone was seen just once. This sequence joins TRBV6-5 and TRBJ1-3; unclear D gene. CDR1 is MNHEY and CDR2 is SVGAGI in the germline V gene. This CDR3 has 14 residues. Trimming removed 5 bases from V and 3 bases from J, with 11 bases in between. The CDR3 here is CASSTRGNGNTIYF. CDR3 coding DNA: TGTGCCAGCAGTACCCGAGGGAATGGAAACACCATATATTTT.

V usage is TRBV19 and J usage is TRBJ2-3; D assignment may be TRBD1 or TRBD2 (5 bases each). Germline loops: CDR1 LNHDA, CDR2 SQIVND (reference sequence). V was clipped by 6 bases and J by 1 base, with 14 bases between them. CDR3 length: 15 amino acids. The CDR3 region has the DNA TGTGCCAGTAGCTACCGGGACGGAGGCACAGATACGCAGTATTTT. Its translation: CASSYRDGGTDTQYF.

In this sample, this clone turned up a few times. The chain uses TRBV5-4 and TRBJ2-1; D remains unclear. Between the trimmed V and J ends, which lost 2 bases and 7 bases, there was a span of 10 bases. Germline assignment: CDR1 SGHNT and CDR2 YYREEE (reference sequence). This CDR3 has 13 residues. CDR3 DNA: TGTGCCAGCAGCTTCAAGTTGCTGAATGAGCAGTTCTTC. Translated, it gives CASSFKLLNEQFF.

The V call is TRBV5-1, the J call TRBJ2-4, with D perhaps TRBD1 or TRBD2 (5 bases each). The V gene's germline CDR1 is SGHRS and CDR2 YFSETQ. The CDR3 has 16 amino acids. Trimming removed 0 bases from V and 0 bases from J, with 10 bases in between. CDR3 in DNA: TGCGCCAGCAGCTTGGAATCCGGGACAGCCAAAAACATTCAGTACTTC. Translated: CASSLESGTAKNIQYF.

This chain joins TRBV30 and TRBJ1-5, with D unresolved. CDR1 and CDR2 from the germline V gene are GTSNPN and SVGIG (reference sequence). V was clipped by 0 bases and J by 5 bases, with 8 bases between them. This CDR3 has 13 residues. This CDR3 is CAWSVGPDQPQHF. CDR3 nucleotides: TGTGCCTGGAGTGTTGGCCCGGATCAGCCCCAGCATTTT.

The CDR3 DNA sequence: TGCGCCAGCAGCTCGACCATCTCTGGAAACACCATATATTTT. Its translation is CASSSTISGNTIYF. The J gene is TRBJ1-3, the V gene TRBV5-1; D is ambiguous. This CDR3 is built from 14 residues. V lost 3 bases to trimming and J lost 0 bases, with 7 bases between them. Per germline, CDR1 SGHRS and CDR2 YFSETQ.

The V gene is TRBV6-5, the J gene TRBJ1-2, with no clear D. The CDR3 is made up of 14 amino acids. CDR1 and CDR2 from the germline V gene are MNHEY and SVGAGI. Trimming stripped 2 bases from V and 0 bases from J, with 7 bases between. The CDR3 loop is CASSYLPANYGYTF. The CDR3 nucleotides are TGTGCCAGCAGTTACCTCCCCGCTAACTATGGCTACACCTTC.

The gene calls are TRBV7-9 and TRBJ1-5; 9 bases match TRBD1. The germline CDR1 and CDR2 sequences are SEHNR and FQNEAQ (reference sequence). Germline trimming cut 6 bases from V and 6 bases from J; bases unmatched to any gene: 9. The CDR3 totals 15 residues. CDR3 nucleotides: TGTGCCAGCAGTAAAACAGGGGGCTCGGGTCAGCCCCAGCATTTT. Its protein product is CASSKTGGSGQPQHF.

V gene TRBV6-5 combines with J gene TRBJ1-5, with D possibly matching TRBD1 (5 bases). The CDR3 runs 12 residues. V lost 7 bases, J lost 10 bases, and 14 bases lay in between. Germline CDR1 reads MNHEY; CDR2 reads SVGAGI. CDR3 DNA sequence: TGTGCCAGCAAACGGGGGGACGGACCCCAGCATTTT. This translates into CASKRGDGPQHF.